These T cell receptor beta chains were read from a single sample in a study of T cells in Graves' hyperthyroidism and ophthalmopathy. One entry per CDR3 protein, called by TCRdb with MiXCR from the multiplex PCR reads. The repertoire holds about 250,000 distinct CDR3 sequences, with approximately 25% as singletons. Sequenced input: blood. These receptors all stem from a woman aged 40 to 50 with Graves' ophthalmopathy. Each CDR3 is given with its conserved first and last residue. D genes are given only for firm matches. Expanded clones are given a class, and other clones once, few, many or no size at all.

clone_size: many; v_call: TRBV10-3; j_call: TRBJ2-7; d_call: TRBD2; cdr3_aa: CAINAGTSGSYEQYF; cdr3_nt: TGTGCCATCAATGCTGGGACTAGCGGATCCTACGAGCAGTACTTC
clone_size: NA; v_call: TRBV14; j_call: TRBJ2-7; d_call: TRBD2; cdr3_aa: CASSHTAPEMPPTSGRSYEQYF; cdr3_nt: TGTGCCAGCAGCCATACCGCCCCAGAAATGCCACCGACTAGCGGGCGCTCCTACGAGCAGTACTTC
clone_size: many; v_call: TRBV7-2; j_call: TRBJ2-7; d_call: NA; cdr3_aa: CASSTDRSSYEQYF; cdr3_nt: TGTGCCAGCAGCACGGACCGGAGCTCCTACGAGCAGTACTTC
clone_size: many; v_call: TRBV5-1; j_call: TRBJ2-7; d_call: NA; cdr3_aa: CASRPDTPSYEQYF; cdr3_nt: TGCGCCAGCAGACCGGACACCCCAAGCTACGAGCAGTACTTC
clone_size: many; v_call: TRBV28; j_call: TRBJ2-7; d_call: TRBD2; cdr3_aa: CASSPLGLAGGGHYEQYF; cdr3_nt: TGTGCCAGCAGTCCGTTGGGACTAGCGGGAGGAGGCCATTACGAGCAGTACTTC
clone_size: NA; v_call: TRBV30; j_call: TRBJ2-2; d_call: TRBD2; cdr3_aa: CAWTLGLAGVGTGELFF; cdr3_nt: TGTGCCTGGACCCTGGGGTTAGCGGGAGTGGGCACCGGGGAGCTGTTTTTT
clone_size: once; v_call: TRBV30; j_call: TRBJ2-5; d_call: TRBD2; cdr3_aa: CAWARRETLYF; cdr3_nt: TGTGCCTGGGCTAGGCGGGAGACCCTGTACTTC
clone_size: many; v_call: TRBV5-1; j_call: TRBJ1-1; d_call: NA; cdr3_aa: CASSLNGGWNTEAFF; cdr3_nt: TGCGCCAGCAGCTTGAACGGGGGCTGGAACACTGAAGCTTTCTTT
clone_size: NA; v_call: TRBV5-6; j_call: TRBJ2-5; d_call: NA; cdr3_aa: CASSLEGAETQYF; cdr3_nt: TGTGCCAGCAGCTTGGAAGGGGCGGAGACCCAGTACTTC
clone_size: NA; v_call: TRBV6-5; j_call: TRBJ2-7; d_call: NA; cdr3_aa: CATALGEQYF; cdr3_nt: TGTGCCACCGCTCTAGGGGAGCAGTACTTC
clone_size: many; v_call: TRBV24-1; j_call: TRBJ2-7; d_call: NA; cdr3_aa: CATIGDYEQYF; cdr3_nt: TGTGCCACCATTGGAGATTACGAGCAGTACTTC
clone_size: many; v_call: TRBV30; j_call: TRBJ1-2; d_call: NA; cdr3_aa: CAWSPNVGTGYTF; cdr3_nt: TGTGCCTGGAGTCCAAACGTAGGCACCGGCTACACCTTC
clone_size: many; v_call: TRBV29-1; j_call: TRBJ1-5; d_call: NA; cdr3_aa: CSVELGVNQPQHF; cdr3_nt: TGCAGCGTTGAGCTAGGGGTGAATCAGCCCCAGCATTTT
clone_size: NA; v_call: TRBV12-3/TRBV12-4; j_call: TRBJ2-5; d_call: TRBD1; cdr3_aa: CASSTGDREETQYF; cdr3_nt: TGTGCCAGCAGCACCGGGGACAGGGAAGAGACCCAGTACTTC
clone_size: few; v_call: TRBV6-1; j_call: TRBJ2-7; d_call: TRBD1; cdr3_aa: CASTHRGWNEQYF; cdr3_nt: TGTGCCAGCACCCACAGGGGTTGGAACGAGCAGTACTTC
clone_size: NA; v_call: TRBV30; j_call: TRBJ1-1; d_call: NA; cdr3_aa: CASREGDTEAFF; cdr3_nt: TGTGCCTCCAGGGAGGGGGACACTGAAGCTTTCTTT
clone_size: NA; v_call: TRBV7-9; j_call: TRBJ1-2; d_call: TRBD1; cdr3_aa: CASGGQTNYGYTF; cdr3_nt: TGTGCCAGCGGGGGACAGACTAACTATGGCTACACCTTC
clone_size: few; v_call: TRBV28; j_call: TRBJ2-7; d_call: NA; cdr3_aa: CASSLAQGRYEQYF; cdr3_nt: TGTGCCAGCAGTTTGGCGCAGGGGCGGTACGAGCAGTACTTC
clone_size: many; v_call: TRBV10-3; j_call: TRBJ1-2; d_call: NA; cdr3_aa: CAISDPVAGDYGYTF; cdr3_nt: TGTGCCATCAGTGATCCCGTGGCGGGTGACTATGGCTACACCTTC
clone_size: many; v_call: TRBV3-1; j_call: TRBJ1-5; d_call: TRBD1; cdr3_aa: CASSQGDSHSNQPQHF; cdr3_nt: TGTGCCAGCAGCCAAGGGGACAGCCATAGCAATCAGCCCCAGCATTTT
clone_size: many; v_call: TRBV5-5; j_call: TRBJ2-7; d_call: NA; cdr3_aa: CASSFRSDSYEQYF; cdr3_nt: TGTGCCAGCAGCTTTAGGAGCGACTCCTACGAGCAGTACTTC
clone_size: NA; v_call: TRBV29-1; j_call: TRBJ1-2; d_call: TRBD1; cdr3_aa: CSVVEQGNGYTF; cdr3_nt: TGCAGCGTTGTGGAACAGGGGAATGGCTACACCTTC
clone_size: many; v_call: TRBV11-3; j_call: TRBJ2-7; d_call: NA; cdr3_aa: CASSLDPLGSSYEQYF; cdr3_nt: TGTGCCAGCAGCTTAGATCCCTTGGGTAGCTCCTACGAGCAGTACTTC
clone_size: many; v_call: TRBV30; j_call: TRBJ2-7; d_call: NA; cdr3_aa: CAWKLQAYEQYF; cdr3_nt: TGTGCCTGGAAGTTGCAGGCCTACGAGCAGTACTTC
clone_size: NA; v_call: TRBV20-1; j_call: TRBJ2-7; d_call: NA; cdr3_aa: CSARDPGLLYEQYF; cdr3_nt: TGCAGTGCTAGAGATCCAGGACTTTTATACGAGCAGTACTTC
clone_size: many; v_call: TRBV7-3; j_call: TRBJ2-5; d_call: NA; cdr3_aa: CASSLGGWVAGETQYF; cdr3_nt: TGTGCCAGCAGCTTAGGAGGTTGGGTCGCGGGAGAGACCCAGTACTTC
clone_size: many; v_call: TRBV6-5; j_call: TRBJ2-6; d_call: NA; cdr3_aa: CASSYLSGALGANVLTF; cdr3_nt: TGTGCCAGCAGTTACCTCTCGGGGGCATTGGGGGCCAACGTCCTGACTTTC
clone_size: NA; v_call: TRBV19; j_call: TRBJ1-1; d_call: NA; cdr3_aa: CASSLAGTSEHEAFF; cdr3_nt: TGTGCCAGTAGTCTAGCAGGGACATCCGAACATGAAGCTTTCTTT
clone_size: NA; v_call: TRBV6-2/TRBV6-3; j_call: TRBJ2-7; d_call: TRBD2; cdr3_aa: CASMLAGTMIPYEQYF; cdr3_nt: TGTGCCAGCATGCTAGCGGGGACTATGATACCCTACGAGCAGTACTTC
clone_size: NA; v_call: TRBV12-3/TRBV12-4; j_call: TRBJ1-1; d_call: NA; cdr3_aa: CASSPGQGGYAFF; cdr3_nt: TGTGCCAGCAGCCCCGGACAAGGAGGTTATGCTTTCTTT
clone_size: NA; v_call: TRBV6-2/TRBV6-3; j_call: TRBJ2-7; d_call: TRBD2; cdr3_aa: CASSYSTSGDQSYEQYF; cdr3_nt: TGTGCCAGCAGTTACTCAACTAGCGGGGATCAGTCCTACGAGCAGTACTTC
clone_size: NA; v_call: TRBV12-5; j_call: TRBJ1-2; d_call: NA; cdr3_aa: CASGLYQDLGYTF; cdr3_nt: TGTGCTAGTGGTTTGTACCAGGACCTTGGCTACACCTTC
clone_size: many; v_call: TRBV27; j_call: TRBJ2-2; d_call: NA; cdr3_aa: CASSLYLPGELFF; cdr3_nt: TGTGCCAGCAGTTTATATCTTCCCGGGGAGCTGTTTTTT
clone_size: NA; v_call: TRBV20-1; j_call: TRBJ2-5; d_call: NA; cdr3_aa: CSARAVDSVQETQYF; cdr3_nt: TGCAGTGCTAGAGCCGTGGACAGTGTCCAAGAGACCCAGTACTTC
clone_size: many; v_call: TRBV6-5; j_call: TRBJ2-7; d_call: NA; cdr3_aa: CASSPWGAREQYF; cdr3_nt: TGTGCCAGCAGTCCCTGGGGGGCCCGCGAGCAGTACTTC
clone_size: NA; v_call: TRBV12-3/TRBV12-4; j_call: TRBJ1-2; d_call: NA; cdr3_aa: CASSLTSQAGYTF; cdr3_nt: TGTGCCAGCAGTTTAACCAGCCAGGCTGGCTACACCTTC
clone_size: many; v_call: TRBV29-1; j_call: TRBJ2-2; d_call: NA; cdr3_aa: CSVETGLGELFF; cdr3_nt: TGCAGCGTTGAAACTGGGCTCGGGGAGCTGTTTTTT
clone_size: many; v_call: TRBV29-1; j_call: TRBJ1-1; d_call: TRBD1; cdr3_aa: CSVGQTGGETEAFF; cdr3_nt: TGCAGCGTTGGACAAACAGGGGGAGAAACTGAAGCTTTCTTT
clone_size: many; v_call: TRBV6-1; j_call: TRBJ1-5; d_call: NA; cdr3_aa: CASSEGTPRVRIEPQHF; cdr3_nt: TGTGCCAGCAGTGAAGGGACCCCGAGGGTGCGAATTGAGCCCCAGCATTTT
clone_size: NA; v_call: TRBV28; j_call: TRBJ2-7; d_call: TRBD2; cdr3_aa: CASTASGRRDEQYF; cdr3_nt: TGTGCCAGCACCGCCAGCGGGAGAAGGGACGAGCAGTACTTC
clone_size: many; v_call: TRBV12-5; j_call: TRBJ1-1; d_call: NA; cdr3_aa: CASGYGAEAFF; cdr3_nt: TGTGCTAGTGGTTACGGAGCCGAAGCTTTCTTT
clone_size: many; v_call: TRBV12-3/TRBV12-4; j_call: TRBJ1-6; d_call: NA; cdr3_aa: CASRASGTTNSPLHF; cdr3_nt: TGTGCCAGCAGAGCATCCGGGACCACAAATTCACCCCTCCACTTT
clone_size: many; v_call: TRBV28; j_call: TRBJ2-5; d_call: TRBD2; cdr3_aa: CASYTAGRETQYF; cdr3_nt: TGTGCCAGCTATACAGCGGGGCGGGAGACCCAGTACTTC
clone_size: NA; v_call: TRBV7-9; j_call: TRBJ2-5; d_call: NA; cdr3_aa: CASVAYNQETQYF; cdr3_nt: TGTGCCAGCGTGGCATACAACCAAGAGACCCAGTACTTC
clone_size: many; v_call: TRBV2; j_call: TRBJ2-7; d_call: TRBD1; cdr3_aa: CASKDRALYEQYF; cdr3_nt: TGTGCCAGCAAGGACAGGGCCCTCTACGAGCAGTACTTC
clone_size: NA; v_call: TRBV27; j_call: TRBJ2-7; d_call: NA; cdr3_aa: CASTKGEGHEQYF; cdr3_nt: TGTGCCAGCACTAAAGGAGAGGGGCACGAGCAGTACTTC
clone_size: many; v_call: TRBV20-1; j_call: TRBJ1-1; d_call: NA; cdr3_aa: CSAAGGAEAFF; cdr3_nt: TGCAGTGCGGCTGGGGGGGCTGAAGCTTTCTTT
clone_size: NA; v_call: TRBV7-2; j_call: TRBJ1-3; d_call: TRBD1; cdr3_aa: CASSMGQGDTIYF; cdr3_nt: TGTGCCAGCAGCATGGGACAGGGGGACACCATATATTTT
clone_size: many; v_call: TRBV28; j_call: TRBJ2-4; d_call: TRBD2; cdr3_aa: CATARRAGGGGPKNIQYF; cdr3_nt: TGTGCCACCGCCCGGAGGGCGGGAGGAGGTGGGCCCAAAAACATTCAGTACTTC
clone_size: many; v_call: TRBV12-3/TRBV12-4; j_call: TRBJ2-7; d_call: NA; cdr3_aa: CASSSDRYGYEQYF; cdr3_nt: TGTGCCAGCAGTTCGGACCGATACGGGTACGAGCAGTACTTC
clone_size: many; v_call: TRBV15; j_call: TRBJ2-2; d_call: TRBD2; cdr3_aa: CATSRDTLAVNTGELFF; cdr3_nt: TGTGCCACCAGCAGAGATACCCTAGCGGTTAACACCGGGGAGCTGTTTTTT
clone_size: many; v_call: TRBV12-3/TRBV12-4; j_call: TRBJ1-2; d_call: NA; cdr3_aa: CASSSSNYGYTF; cdr3_nt: TGTGCCAGCAGTTCCAGCAACTATGGCTACACCTTC
clone_size: many; v_call: TRBV7-2; j_call: TRBJ1-3; d_call: NA; cdr3_aa: CASSLAPGAGNTIYF; cdr3_nt: TGTGCCAGCAGCTTAGCTCCAGGGGCTGGAAACACCATATATTTT
clone_size: many; v_call: TRBV5-1; j_call: TRBJ2-7; d_call: NA; cdr3_aa: CASSTTGLEQYF; cdr3_nt: TGCGCCAGCAGCACGACAGGTCTGGAACAGTACTTC